The 14 T cell receptor beta chains below come from one sample, sequenced in a study of cytotoxic CD8 clonotypes in ibrutinib-treated CLL. The protocol was immunoSEQ multiplex PCR, while the TCRdb copy is restricted to in-frame clones and leaves out a portion. The sample yields about 85,000 clones, 70% to 80% seen once. The specimen comprised PBMCs, sampled after 12 months of ibrutinib treatment. The receptors here all came from a human donor with chronic lymphocytic leukemia.

The chain couples TRBV7-9 to TRBJ1-1, with TRBD1 matching 9 bases. The V gene's germline CDR1 is SEHNR and CDR2 FQNEAQ (reference sequence). This CDR3 is built from 15 residues. Trimming cost V 5 bases and J 5 bases; bases outside gene matches: 9. The CDR3 protein is CASSPDLQGATEAFF. In DNA, the CDR3 is TGTGCCAGCAGCCCGGACCTACAGGGGGCGACTGAAGCTTTCTTT.

The chain combines TRBV4-2 with TRBJ2-7, with 7 positions matching TRBD2. CDR1 is LGHNA, CDR2 YNFKEQ, per germline. The CDR3 is made up of 15 amino acids. Trimming removed 1 base from V and 3 bases from J; junction bases left unmatched: 6. The DNA for the CDR3 is TGTGCCAGCAGCCAAGCGGCTAGCGGTCTCTACGAGCAGTACTTC. Protein: CASSQAASGLYEQYF.

This chain links TRBV7-2 with TRBJ2-3; D call uncertain. Germline V gene sequence: CDR1 SGHTA, CDR2 FQGNSA. Trimming cost V 5 bases and J 6 bases, with 9 bases left between them. The CDR3 contains 12 residues. This chain's CDR3 is CASSPTADTQYF. CDR3 DNA sequence: TGTGCCAGCAGCCCGACCGCCGATACGCAGTATTTT.

In its sample, this clone was seen many times. The rearrangement joins TRBV4-3 to TRBJ2-1, with D possibly being TRBD1 or TRBD2 (5 bases each). Trimming pared 3 bases from V and 4 bases from J, leaving 13 bases between. This CDR3 comprises 15 residues. Germline CDR1 LGHNA, CDR2 YSLEER. The CDR3: CASSQFSGPYNEQFF. CDR3 in DNA: TGCGCCAGCAGCCAGTTTTCGGGGCCTTACAATGAGCAGTTCTTC.

The chain is built from TRBV7-8 and TRBJ2-7; 9 bases line up with TRBD1. The germline V gene encodes CDR1 SGHVS and CDR2 FQNEAQ. Trimming took 3 bases from V and 1 from J; bases not matched to a gene: 4. CDR3 size: 15 residues. CDR3 DNA sequence: TGTGCCAGCAGCTTCGCCGACAGGGGGTCCTACGAGCAGTACTTC. Protein product: CASSFADRGSYEQYF.

J is TRBJ2-7 and V is TRBV19; D may be TRBD2 (6 bases). This CDR3 has 15 residues. Germline V CDR1 and CDR2: LNHDA, SQIVND (reference sequence). With 4 bases removed from V and 4 bases from J, the gap between germline ends came to 17 bases. As DNA, the CDR3 is TGTGCCAGTAGTACCCTAGCGTTCGGTGGGTACGAGCAGTACTTC. Protein sequence: CASSTLAFGGYEQYF.

The rearrangement uses TRBV6-4 and TRBJ2-1; 8 bases fit TRBD1. Germline assignment: CDR1 MRHNA and CDR2 SNTAGT. This CDR3 region has 14 residues. J was trimmed by 6 bases and V by 3 bases; bases with no gene match: 4. CDR3 protein: CASSEGTGGNEQFF. The CDR3 bases are TGTGCCAGCAGTGAGGGAACAGGGGGCAATGAGCAGTTCTTC.

The chain links TRBV11-2 to TRBJ1-1; no definite D call. The CDR3 is made up of 14 amino acids. V lost 5 bases, J lost 4 bases, and 14 bases lay in between. Germline assignment: CDR1 SGHAT and CDR2 FQNNGV. For the CDR3, the DNA is TGTGCCAGCAGCCGTCCGGGGTCCCCCACTGAAGCTTTCTTT. Translation: CASSRPGSPTEAFF.

The rearrangement links TRBV28 to TRBJ1-2, with unresolved D. This CDR3 region has 12 residues. Per the germline V gene, CDR1 is MDHEN and CDR2 is SYDVKM. V lost 2 bases and J lost 5, with 6 bases in between. The DNA for the CDR3 is TGTGCCAGCAGTTTAAACAGTTATGGCTACACCTTC. Its translation is CASSLNSYGYTF.

This clone appeared a single time. The chain employs TRBV5-6 and TRBJ2-2, with D tentatively TRBD2 (5 bases). This CDR3 spans 18 amino acids. The V and J ends lost 1 base and 7 bases respectively, with 23 bases between them. Looked up from germline, CDR1 is SGHDT and CDR2 is YYEEEE. The CDR3 region has the DNA TGTGCCAGCAGCTTGATCCTTGGGTGGGCCGCGGAGGTCGGGGAGCTGTTTTTT. Translating gives CASSLILGWAAEVGELFF.

The V gene is TRBV5-6, the J gene TRBJ2-2; no definite D call. V was pared by 4 bases and J by 7 bases, with 8 bases between. Germline CDR1 SGHDT, CDR2 YYEEEE. This CDR3 is 12 amino acids long. CDR3 amino acids: CASSTVGGELFF. In nucleotides, the CDR3 is TGTGCCAGCAGCACCGTGGGCGGGGAGCTGTTTTTT.

The chain joins TRBV7-8 to TRBJ1-4, with a tentative D call TRBD1 (5 bases). Germline CDR1 and CDR2: SGHVS and FQNEAQ. V was pared by 3 bases and J by 7 bases, with 12 bases between. The CDR3 is 14 residues long. The CDR3 coding sequence is TGTGCCAGCAGCTTTGGGGGGTTCGGTGAAAAACTGTTTTTT. This translates into CASSFGGFGEKLFF.

The DNA for the CDR3 is TGCAGCGTTGTAATCTACGAGCAGTACTTC. This encodes CSVVIYEQYF. The chain employs TRBV29-1 and TRBJ2-7; D gene unclear. Germline CDR1 is SQVTM and CDR2 is ANQGSEA. V was clipped by 4 bases and J by 3 bases, with 4 bases between them. The CDR3 has 10 residues.

This rearrangement joins TRBV30 to TRBJ2-4, with TRBD2 as a possible D gene (6 bases). Germline V lookup: CDR1 GTSNPN, CDR2 SVGIG (reference sequence). The V end lost 8 bases, the J end lost 12 bases, and 14 bases lay between the germline ends. The CDR3 covers 10 residues. The CDR3 loop reads CAAGLNHQYF. The CDR3 bases are TGTGCCGCGGGACTTAACCATCAGTACTTC.